These 8 T cell receptor beta chains came from one sample sequenced in a study of T cells in Graves' hyperthyroidism and ophthalmopathy. TCR beta CDR3 regions were amplified from RNA. Carried out on the TCR CDR3, a first-round RT-PCR used the HTBI primer set. MiXCR, run by TCRdb on the multiplex PCR reads, gives a single entry per CDR3 protein. The data show hundreds of thousands of distinct CDR3 sequences, about 16% seen once. Sequenced material: blood. These receptors were collected from a middle-aged woman with Graves' ophthalmopathy.

The rearrangement uses TRBV19 and TRBJ1-1; TRBD1 is a possible D gene (6 bases). V was trimmed by 10 bases and J by 8 bases, leaving 14 bases between them. CDR3 size: 11 residues. CDR1 LNHDA and CDR2 SQIVND come from the germline V gene (reference sequence). CDR3 coding DNA: TGTGCCACTGAACAGGGCCTCGAAGCTTTCTTT. It translates to CATEQGLEAFF.

This clonotype was counted many times. This chain connects TRBV9 to TRBJ1-6; D perhaps matches TRBD1 (5 bases). V was trimmed by 2 bases and J by 10 bases, leaving 10 bases between them. CDR3 length equals 13 residues. CDR1 and CDR2 (germline): SGDLS, YYNGEE. CDR3 sequence reads: CASSVGGTSPLHF. For the CDR3, the DNA is TGTGCCAGCAGCGTGGGGGGGACCTCACCCCTCCACTTT.

In this sample, this clonotype turned up a few times. A junction end diverges from the germline sequence, so it may reflect a read error. V is TRBV6-1 and J is TRBJ1-1; no definite D call. Germline V gene data show CDR1 as MNHNS and CDR2 as SASEGT. The CDR3 consists of 14 residues. The CDR3 reads CAGSYFSGNTEAFF. The CDR3 nucleotides read TGTGCCGGCAGTTACTTTTCCGGGAACACTGAAGCTTTCTTT.

On this clonotype itself: The junction differs from germline at one of its ends, possibly a read error. CDR3 nucleotides: TGTGCCATCAGGGAGGGGGGAATAGCCTACGAGCGGTACTTC. This sequence encodes CAIREGGIAYERYF. The chain carries TRBV10-3 and TRBJ2-7; either TRBD1 or TRBD2 may fit D (6 bases each). This CDR3 has 14 residues. Germline V gene sequence: CDR1 ENHRY, CDR2 SYGVKD.

This clonotype appeared a few times. The rearrangement links TRBV6-1 to TRBJ2-5; tentatively, D is TRBD1 or TRBD2 (5 bases each). Per the germline V gene, CDR1 is MNHNS and CDR2 is SASEGT. V was clipped by 5 bases and J by 1 base, with 17 bases between them. The CDR3 is 16 residues long. The chain's CDR3 is CASSPGTIRTQETQYF. Written as DNA, the CDR3 is TGTGCCAGCAGTCCCGGGACCATTAGGACCCAAGAGACCCAGTACTTC.

This clonotype has at least ten counts. The chain has TRBV15 and TRBJ2-5; no reliable D call. V was trimmed by 0 bases and J by 1 base, leaving 9 bases between them. The CDR3 extends over 15 amino acids. Germline V CDR1 and CDR2: LNHNV, YYDKDF (reference sequence). CDR3 region: CATSRDWAVQETQYF. As DNA, the CDR3 is TGTGCCACCAGCAGAGATTGGGCGGTCCAAGAGACCCAGTACTTC.

This clonotype occurred many times. The chain uses TRBV28 and TRBJ2-7; a possible D gene is TRBD1 (6 bases). This CDR3 contains 15 residues. With 5 bases removed from V and 1 base from J, the gap between germline ends came to 15 bases. CDR1 and CDR2 from the germline V gene are MDHEN and SYDVKM. The CDR3 nucleotides are TGTGCCAGCAGTATTGTTTACAGGGATTCCTACGAGCAGTACTTC. Translating gives CASSIVYRDSYEQYF.

This clonotype has a handful of counts. The rearrangement joins TRBV15 to TRBJ1-1; D remains unclear. The germline V gene has CDR1 LNHNV and CDR2 YYDKDF (reference sequence). The CDR3 has 15 residues. V was shortened by 3 bases and J by 0 bases, with 11 bases between the two germline ends. CDR3 protein: CATSSAGRLNTEAFF. In nucleotides, the CDR3 is TGTGCCACCAGCAGCGCCGGGAGACTGAACACTGAAGCTTTCTTT.